Listed below are T cell receptor beta chains from one sample, sequenced in a study of blood T cell repertoires in COVID-19. The method was immunoSEQ multiplex PCR; TCRdb's version includes in-frame clones alone and lacks a portion of them. The sample has approximately 290,000 clones, roughly 87% seen once. Sequences were obtained from peripheral blood. These receptors all stem from a man younger than 30 with active or convalescent COVID-19. Each CDR3 is given with its conserved first and last residue. A D gene is named only where the DNA matches it firmly. Only part of the rows carry a size: once, few, many, or a class if the clone is expanded.

d_call,j_call,clone_size,v_call,cdr3_nt,cdr3_aa
NA,TRBJ1-2,NA,TRBV28,TGTGCCAGCACCTTCGGATTGCGGGGGTTAGGCTATGGCTACACCTTC,CASTFGLRGLGYGYTF
NA,TRBJ2-3,NA,TRBV4-1,TGCGCCAGCAGCCAAGACACAGGGACGGTCCCAGATACGCAGTATTTT,CASSQDTGTVPDTQYF
NA,TRBJ1-4,NA,TRBV5-8,TGTGCCAGCAGCTTGGGAAGAATCCTGGGGGGGGAAAAACTGTTTTTT,CASSLGRILGGEKLFF
TRBD2,TRBJ2-1,NA,TRBV29-1,TGCAGCCTTAGCGGGGTTACCTACAATGAGCAGTTCTTC,CSLSGVTYNEQFF
NA,TRBJ1-2,NA,TRBV6-1,TGTGCCAGCAGTGAAGCGTCAGTTCAAGGCTACACCTTC,CASSEASVQGYTF
TRBD1,TRBJ2-3,NA,TRBV5-6,TGTGCCAGCAGCGATGGACAGGGGGCAACGGATACGCAGTATTTT,CASSDGQGATDTQYF
NA,TRBJ2-3,NA,TRBV7-2,TGTGCCAGCAGCCCCTACACAGATACGCAGTATTTT,CASSPYTDTQYF
TRBD1,TRBJ2-1,NA,TRBV7-8,TGTGCCAGCAGCCCCAGGGGGCAGGGGCAGTTCTTC,CASSPRGQGQFF
NA,TRBJ2-1,NA,TRBV7-8,TGTGCCAGCATCCCCTCCCGTGCAGGGGTGTGGAATGAGCAGTTCTTC,CASIPSRAGVWNEQFF
NA,TRBJ1-2,NA,TRBV7-9,TGTGCCAGCAGCTACGGACAAACCCCAGGTGGCTACACCTTC,CASSYGQTPGGYTF
TRBD1,TRBJ1-1,NA,TRBV10-3,TGTGCCATCAGCGACAGGGGGCGGTCGGACACTGAAGCTTTCTTT,CAISDRGRSDTEAFF
NA,TRBJ2-1,NA,TRBV9,TGTGCCAGCAGCGTTAGCCTCCCCCCCTACAATGAGCAGTTCTTC,CASSVSLPPYNEQFF
NA,TRBJ2-5,NA,TRBV9,TGTGCCAGCAGCGAGGCGGGCTGGCAAGAGACCCAGTACTTC,CASSEAGWQETQYF
TRBD1,TRBJ1-1,few,TRBV19,TGTGCCAGTAGTATAGGACTAGGGGGCGACACTGAAGCTTTCTTT,CASSIGLGGDTEAFF
NA,TRBJ2-1,NA,TRBV27,TGTGCCAGCAGTTTGGAGGCGGCTCACTCCTACAATGAGCAGTTCTTC,CASSLEAAHSYNEQFF
NA,TRBJ2-1,NA,TRBV2,TGTGCCAGCAGTGAAGCGGCTCAGGGTAGTAATGAGCAGTTCTTC,CASSEAAQGSNEQFF
NA,TRBJ2-2,NA,TRBV28,TGTGCCAGCAGTTTCCCCAGCGGAATGAACACCGGGGAGCTGTTTTTT,CASSFPSGMNTGELFF
NA,TRBJ2-7,NA,TRBV4-3,TGCGCCAGCAGCCAAGAATACAGAAATCACTACGAGCAGTACTTC,CASSQEYRNHYEQYF
NA,TRBJ1-2,NA,TRBV6-5,TGTGCCAGCAAATCCCAGGGTAATGGCTACACCTTC,CASKSQGNGYTF
NA,TRBJ2-2,NA,TRBV5-4,TGTGCCAGCAGCCTGGACACTCGGGGCGGGGAGCTGTTTTTT,CASSLDTRGGELFF
TRBD2,TRBJ2-5,NA,TRBV5-4,TGTGCCAGCAGCTTAACTAGCGGGGGCCAAGAGACCCAGTACTTC,CASSLTSGGQETQYF
TRBD1,TRBJ1-2,NA,TRBV11-2,TGTGCCAGCAGCTTAGGGACAGGGTCATATGGCTACACCTTC,CASSLGTGSYGYTF
NA,TRBJ2-3,NA,TRBV6-6,TGTGCCAGCAGTTACTCTTCTGGGGACTTTACAGATACGCAGTATTTT,CASSYSSGDFTDTQYF
NA,TRBJ2-2,NA,TRBV7-2,TGTGCCAGCAGCTTTATAGCCGGGAGAGTCACCGGGGAGCTGTTTTTT,CASSFIAGRVTGELFF
TRBD1,TRBJ1-1,once,TRBV19,TGTGCCAGTAGTCTCTTCCCGACAGGGTCGAACACTGAAGCTTTCTTT,CASSLFPTGSNTEAFF
TRBD1,TRBJ2-6,NA,TRBV3-1/TRBV3-2,TGTGCCAGCAGCCCGGGACAGAGGACTGGGGCCAACGTCCTGACTTTC,CASSPGQRTGANVLTF
TRBD2,TRBJ2-7,NA,TRBV5-1,TGCGCCAGCAGCGCCTATTCGGGGGGAATCTACGAGCAGTACTTC,CASSAYSGGIYEQYF
NA,TRBJ1-1,NA,TRBV7-3,TGTGCCAGCAGCTCCTCCGTCGGAGTGCTGAACACTGAAGCTTTCTTT,CASSSSVGVLNTEAFF
TRBD2,TRBJ2-7,NA,TRBV28,TGTGCCAGCAGTTTATGGGGACAGGTACCGGGACTAGCGGATTACGAGCAGTACTTC,CASSLWGQVPGLADYEQYF
NA,TRBJ2-2,once,TRBV7-6,TGTGCCAGCAGCTTAGCGCCAGACAGCACCGGGGAGCTGTTTTTT,CASSLAPDSTGELFF
TRBD1,TRBJ1-1,once,TRBV12-5,TGTGCTAGTGGTTCCGGGACAGAGATACTAATGAACACTGAAGCTTTCTTT,CASGSGTEILMNTEAFF
NA,TRBJ1-5,NA,TRBV4-1,TGCGCCAGCAGCGAGAACAGTCCCCATCAGCCCCAGCATTTT,CASSENSPHQPQHF
TRBD1,TRBJ1-1,NA,TRBV9,TGTGCCAGCGGAGAACACGACAGGGGTGGGGACACTGAAGCTTTCTTT,CASGEHDRGGDTEAFF
TRBD2,TRBJ2-3,NA,TRBV19,TGTGCCAGTAGTATTTGGGGGGGAGACACAGATACGCAGTATTTT,CASSIWGGDTDTQYF
TRBD1,TRBJ2-2,medium-sized,TRBV6-4,TGTGCCAGCAGTGGGACAGGGGGCGACACCGGGGAGCTGTTTTTT,CASSGTGGDTGELFF
TRBD2,TRBJ2-1,NA,TRBV11-2,TGTGCCAGCAGCATGGGGACTAGCGGGTTAAACGAGCAGTTCTTC,CASSMGTSGLNEQFF
NA,TRBJ2-3,NA,TRBV7-8,TGTGCCAGCAGCTTAGCGCGTCTCTTTTCTAGCACAGATACGCAGTATTTT,CASSLARLFSSTDTQYF
TRBD1,TRBJ1-4,NA,TRBV7-2,TGTGCCAGCAGCTCCGGGCAGGGGGCGCATAAACTGTTTTTT,CASSSGQGAHKLFF
TRBD1,TRBJ1-5,once,TRBV6-6,TGTGCCAGCAGTTACGCAGGGGGAAGCAATCAGCCCCAGCATTTT,CASSYAGGSNQPQHF
NA,TRBJ1-1,NA,TRBV11-2,TGTGCCAGCAGCCCGGGGGGCGTGAACACTGAAGCTTTCTTT,CASSPGGVNTEAFF
NA,TRBJ2-2,NA,TRBV7-2,TGTGCCAGCAGCTTAGTTCCAGCGGAGGAGAACGGGGAGCTGTTTTTT,CASSLVPAEENGELFF
TRBD1,TRBJ1-2,NA,TRBV28,TGTGCCAGCAGGAGAGCAGGGGGTAACTATGGCTACACCTTC,CASRRAGGNYGYTF
TRBD1,TRBJ2-2,NA,TRBV6-4,TGTGCCAGCAGTTCCGGGACAGACAACACCGGGGAGCTGTTTTTT,CASSSGTDNTGELFF
TRBD1,TRBJ1-1,NA,TRBV5-1,TGCGCCAGCAGCAAAGGACAGGGGGCGCGGGAGACTGAAGCTTTCTTT,CASSKGQGARETEAFF
NA,TRBJ1-5,NA,TRBV7-8,TGTGCCAGCAGCTTAGTAGGGGTGCGCAATCAGCCCCAGCATTTT,CASSLVGVRNQPQHF
NA,TRBJ2-1,NA,TRBV5-6,TGTGCCAGCAGCCCGACACGCCTGAGCTCCTACAATGAGCAGTTCTTC,CASSPTRLSSYNEQFF
TRBD2,TRBJ2-3,NA,TRBV5-1,TGCGCCAGCAGCTTTCCTAGCGGAATCACAGATACGCAGTATTTT,CASSFPSGITDTQYF
TRBD1,TRBJ1-2,few,TRBV12-3/TRBV12-4,TGTGCCAGCAGACAGACAGGGGGCGAGGTTGGGGTCTTC,CASRQTGGEVGVF
TRBD2,TRBJ2-7,NA,TRBV27,TGTGCCAGCAGTTTAAGACTAGCGGGAAACGAGCAGTACTTC,CASSLRLAGNEQYF
TRBD2,TRBJ2-5,NA,TRBV7-9,TGTGCCAGCGGATCCAGCGGGGGGAATCAAGAGACCCAGTACTTC,CASGSSGGNQETQYF
NA,TRBJ1-3,NA,TRBV29-1,TGCAGCGTTGAAATCGGCGGCAGTAGCTCTGGAAACACCATATATTTT,CSVEIGGSSSGNTIYF
TRBD2,TRBJ2-3,NA,TRBV28,TGTGCCAGCAGTACGGGGGCCCTAGCGGGGGGTCACACAGATACGCAGTATTTT,CASSTGALAGGHTDTQYF
NA,TRBJ2-6,NA,TRBV24-1,TGTGCCACCAGTGACCCGAGGGAGGGGGCCAACGTCCTGACTTTC,CATSDPREGANVLTF
NA,TRBJ2-2,NA,TRBV19,TGTGCCAGTAGTAAAAACAGGGACACCGGGGAGCTGTTTTTT,CASSKNRDTGELFF
TRBD1,TRBJ2-7,NA,TRBV6-2/TRBV6-3,TGTGCCAGCAGATACACGGGGACAGTCTACGAGCAGTACTTC,CASRYTGTVYEQYF
TRBD2,TRBJ2-1,NA,TRBV28,TGTGCCAGCAGTTTCGGAGCGGGAGGGCGGTATGAGCAGTTCTTC,CASSFGAGGRYEQFF
NA,TRBJ1-2,NA,TRBV20-1,TGCAGTGCGAGGTTCTCCTATGGCTACACCTTC,CSARFSYGYTF
NA,TRBJ1-6,NA,TRBV6-6,TGTGCCAGCAGTTACTCTTTCGGGGGGGGTGATTCACCCCTCCACTTT,CASSYSFGGGDSPLHF
TRBD1,TRBJ1-2,NA,TRBV10-3,TGTGCCATCAGGGCGGGACAGCCTAGCTATGGCTACACCTTC,CAIRAGQPSYGYTF
TRBD1,TRBJ1-6,NA,TRBV7-2,TGTGCCAGCAGCTACAGGGGTTTTGATTCACCCCTCCACTTT,CASSYRGFDSPLHF